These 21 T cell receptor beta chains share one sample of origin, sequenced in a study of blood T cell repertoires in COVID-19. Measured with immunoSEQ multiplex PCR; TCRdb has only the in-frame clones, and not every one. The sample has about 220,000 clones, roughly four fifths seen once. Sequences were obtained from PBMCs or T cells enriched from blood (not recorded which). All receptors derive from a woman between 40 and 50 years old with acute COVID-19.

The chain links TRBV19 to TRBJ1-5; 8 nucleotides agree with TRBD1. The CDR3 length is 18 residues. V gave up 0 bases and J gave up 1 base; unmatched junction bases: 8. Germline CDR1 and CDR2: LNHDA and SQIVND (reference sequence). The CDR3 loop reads CASSIDKIQGASNQPQHF. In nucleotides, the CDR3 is TGTGCCAGTAGTATAGATAAGATTCAGGGGGCGAGCAATCAGCCCCAGCATTTT.

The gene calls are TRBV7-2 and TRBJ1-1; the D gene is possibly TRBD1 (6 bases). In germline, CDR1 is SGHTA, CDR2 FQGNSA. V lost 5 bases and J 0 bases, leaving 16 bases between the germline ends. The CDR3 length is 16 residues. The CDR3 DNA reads TGTGCCAGCAGCCCCGGACAGAGAACTATGAACACTGAAGCTTTCTTT. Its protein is CASSPGQRTMNTEAFF.

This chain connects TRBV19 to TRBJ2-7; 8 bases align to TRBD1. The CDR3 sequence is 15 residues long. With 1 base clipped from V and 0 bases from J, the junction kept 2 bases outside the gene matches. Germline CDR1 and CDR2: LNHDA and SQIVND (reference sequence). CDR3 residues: CASSIGGTGSYEQYF. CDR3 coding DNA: TGTGCCAGTAGTATAGGTGGGACAGGCTCCTACGAGCAGTACTTC.

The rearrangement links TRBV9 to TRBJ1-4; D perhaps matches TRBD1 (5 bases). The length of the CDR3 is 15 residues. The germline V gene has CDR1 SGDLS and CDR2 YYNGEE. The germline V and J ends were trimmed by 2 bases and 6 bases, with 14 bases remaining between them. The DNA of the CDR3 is TGTGCCAGCAGCGTTTTGGGTTCGGGGGATGAAAAACTGTTTTTT. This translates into CASSVLGSGDEKLFF.

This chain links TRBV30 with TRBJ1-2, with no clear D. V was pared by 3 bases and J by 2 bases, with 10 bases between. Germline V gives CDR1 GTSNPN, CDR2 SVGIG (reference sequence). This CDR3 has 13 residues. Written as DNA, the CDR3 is TGTGCCTGGAGCGCGACGGGAAACTATGGCTACACCTTC. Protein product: CAWSATGNYGYTF. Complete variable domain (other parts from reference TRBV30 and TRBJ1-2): SQTIHQWPATLVQPVGSPLSLECTVEGTSNPNLYWYRQAAGRGLQLLFYSVGIGQISSEVPQNLSASRPQDRQFILSSKKLLLSDSGFYLCAWSATGNYGYTFGSGTRLTVV.

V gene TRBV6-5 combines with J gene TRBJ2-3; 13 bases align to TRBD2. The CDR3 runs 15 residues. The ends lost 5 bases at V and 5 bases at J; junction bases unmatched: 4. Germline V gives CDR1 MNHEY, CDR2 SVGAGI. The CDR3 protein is CASSPLAGGGDTQYF. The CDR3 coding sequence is TGTGCCAGCAGTCCACTAGCGGGAGGGGGAGATACGCAGTATTTT.

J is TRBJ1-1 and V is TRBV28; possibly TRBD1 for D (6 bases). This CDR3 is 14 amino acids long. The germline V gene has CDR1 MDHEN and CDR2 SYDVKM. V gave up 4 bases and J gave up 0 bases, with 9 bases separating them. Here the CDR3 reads CASSWGQMNTEAFF. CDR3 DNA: TGTGCCAGCAGTTGGGGACAAATGAACACTGAAGCTTTCTTT.

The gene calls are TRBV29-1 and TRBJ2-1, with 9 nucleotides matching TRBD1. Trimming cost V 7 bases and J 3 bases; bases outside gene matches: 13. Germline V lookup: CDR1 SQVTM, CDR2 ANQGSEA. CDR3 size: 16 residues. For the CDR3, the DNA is TGCAGCGCCCCCGGGGGGCCGGACAGGGGCTACAATGAGCAGTTCTTC. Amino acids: CSAPGGPDRGYNEQFF.

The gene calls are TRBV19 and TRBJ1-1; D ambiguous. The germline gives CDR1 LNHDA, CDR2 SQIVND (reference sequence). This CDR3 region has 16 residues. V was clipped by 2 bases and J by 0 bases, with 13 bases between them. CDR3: CASSISGVLMNTEAFF. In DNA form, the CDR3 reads TGTGCCAGTAGTATATCCGGGGTTCTCATGAACACTGAAGCTTTCTTT.

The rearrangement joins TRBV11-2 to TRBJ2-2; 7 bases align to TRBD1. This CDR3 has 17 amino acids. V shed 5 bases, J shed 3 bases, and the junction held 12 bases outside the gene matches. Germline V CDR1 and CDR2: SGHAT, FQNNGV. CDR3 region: CASSPRGRQGHTGELFF. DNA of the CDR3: TGTGCCAGCAGCCCCAGGGGACGACAGGGCCACACCGGGGAGCTGTTTTTT.

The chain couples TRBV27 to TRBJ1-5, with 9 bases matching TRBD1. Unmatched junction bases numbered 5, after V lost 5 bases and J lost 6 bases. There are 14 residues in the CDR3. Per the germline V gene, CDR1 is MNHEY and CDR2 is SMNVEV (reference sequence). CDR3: CASSGGQGFQPQHF. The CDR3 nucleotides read TGTGCCAGCAGTGGAGGACAGGGGTTTCAGCCCCAGCATTTT.

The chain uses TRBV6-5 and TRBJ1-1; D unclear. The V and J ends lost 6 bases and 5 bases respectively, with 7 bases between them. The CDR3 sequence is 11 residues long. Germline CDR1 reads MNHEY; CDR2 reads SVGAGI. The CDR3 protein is CASRPGTEAFF. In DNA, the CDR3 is TGTGCCAGCAGACCAGGTACTGAAGCTTTCTTT.

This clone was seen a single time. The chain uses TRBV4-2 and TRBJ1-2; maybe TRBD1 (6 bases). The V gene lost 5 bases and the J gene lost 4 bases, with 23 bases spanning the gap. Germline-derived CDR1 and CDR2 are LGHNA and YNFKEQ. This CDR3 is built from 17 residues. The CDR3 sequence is CASSSYRVDKGSYGYTF. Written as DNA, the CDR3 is TGTGCCAGCAGCTCGTACAGGGTGGATAAGGGGAGCTATGGCTACACCTTC.

CDR3 DNA: TGTGCCAGCAGCCAAGATCATGCAGGGCGGCGAGAGACCCAGTACTTC. Translating gives CASSQDHAGRRETQYF. The chain has TRBV4-2 and TRBJ2-5; TRBD1 might be the D (5 bases). CDR3 length: 16 amino acids. V lost 0 bases to trimming and J lost 4 bases, with 15 bases between them. Germline CDR1 reads LGHNA; CDR2 reads YNFKEQ.

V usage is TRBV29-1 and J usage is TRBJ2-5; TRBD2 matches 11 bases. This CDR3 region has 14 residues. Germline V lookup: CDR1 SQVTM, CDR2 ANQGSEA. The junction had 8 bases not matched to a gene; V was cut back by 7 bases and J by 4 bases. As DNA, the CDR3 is TGCAGCGAGATAGCGGGAGGGCCGGGAGAGACCCAGTACTTC. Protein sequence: CSEIAGGPGETQYF.

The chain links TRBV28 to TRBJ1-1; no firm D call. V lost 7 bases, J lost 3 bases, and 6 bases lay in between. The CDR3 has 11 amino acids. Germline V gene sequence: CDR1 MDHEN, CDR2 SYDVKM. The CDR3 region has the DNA TGTGCCAGCAAGGGAGACACTGAAGCTTTCTTT. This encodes CASKGDTEAFF. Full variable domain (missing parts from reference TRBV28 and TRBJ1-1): DVKVTQSSRYLVKRTGEKVFLECVQDMDHENMFWYRQDPGLGLRLIYFSYDVKMKEKGDIPEGYSVSREKKERFSLILESASTNQTSMYLCASKGDTEAFFGQGTRLTVV.

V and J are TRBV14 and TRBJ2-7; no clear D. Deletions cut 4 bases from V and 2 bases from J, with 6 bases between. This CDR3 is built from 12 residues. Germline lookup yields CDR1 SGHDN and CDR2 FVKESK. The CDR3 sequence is CASSRHAYEQYF. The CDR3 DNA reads TGTGCCAGCAGCCGACATGCCTACGAGCAGTACTTC.

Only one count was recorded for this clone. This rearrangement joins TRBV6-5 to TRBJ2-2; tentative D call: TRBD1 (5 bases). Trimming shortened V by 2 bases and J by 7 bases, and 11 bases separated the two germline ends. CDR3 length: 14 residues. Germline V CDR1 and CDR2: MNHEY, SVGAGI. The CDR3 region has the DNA TGTGCCAGCAGTTACCGAGAAACAGGCGGGGAGCTGTTTTTT. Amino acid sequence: CASSYRETGGELFF.

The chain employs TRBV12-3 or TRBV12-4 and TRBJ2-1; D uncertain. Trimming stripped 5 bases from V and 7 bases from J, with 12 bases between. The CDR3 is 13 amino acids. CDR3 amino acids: CASSPPSSNEQFF. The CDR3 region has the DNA TGTGCCAGCAGTCCCCCCTCGAGTAATGAGCAGTTCTTC.

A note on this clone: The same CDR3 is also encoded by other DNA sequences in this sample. The CDR3 protein is CASRGDRNSYEQYF. CDR3 bases: TGTGCCAGCAGGGGGGACAGGAACTCCTACGAGCAGTACTTC. The chain is built from TRBV2 and TRBJ2-7, with TRBD1 matching over 8 bases. Germline lookup yields CDR1 SNHLY and CDR2 FYNNEI. CDR3 length equals 14 residues. V shed 6 bases and J 0 bases; nucleotides not matched to a gene: 4.

The CDR3 reads CASRGFTAEAFF. As DNA, the CDR3 is TGTGCCAGTCGAGGGTTTACAGCTGAAGCTTTCTTT. V and J are TRBV6-5 and TRBJ1-1, with no clear D. Germline V gene lookup returns CDR1 MNHEY and CDR2 SVGAGI. The V gene lost 9 bases and the J gene lost 6 bases, with 14 bases spanning the gap. The CDR3 is made up of 12 amino acids.